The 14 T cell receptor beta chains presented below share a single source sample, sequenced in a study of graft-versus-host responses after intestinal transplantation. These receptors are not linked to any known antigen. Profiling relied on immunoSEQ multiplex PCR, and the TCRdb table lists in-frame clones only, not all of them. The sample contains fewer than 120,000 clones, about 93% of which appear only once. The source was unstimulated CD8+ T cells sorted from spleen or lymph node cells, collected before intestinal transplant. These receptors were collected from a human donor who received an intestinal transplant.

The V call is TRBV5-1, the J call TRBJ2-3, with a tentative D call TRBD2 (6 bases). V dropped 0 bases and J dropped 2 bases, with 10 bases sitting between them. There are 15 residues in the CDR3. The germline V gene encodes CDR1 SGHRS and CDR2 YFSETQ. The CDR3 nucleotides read TGCGCCAGCAGCTTGGAGGGCGGGAACACAGATACGCAGTATTTT. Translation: CASSLEGGNTDTQYF.

CDR3 in DNA: TGTGCCAGCAGCGTAGGAGCAGGGAGGGGCTATGGCTACACCTTC. This sequence encodes CASSVGAGRGYGYTF. This chain uses TRBV9 with TRBJ1-2, with D possibly being TRBD1 (5 bases). Trimming left V 0 bases short and J 4 bases short, with 13 bases between. The CDR3 spans 15 residues. Germline V gene data show CDR1 as SGDLS and CDR2 as YYNGEE.

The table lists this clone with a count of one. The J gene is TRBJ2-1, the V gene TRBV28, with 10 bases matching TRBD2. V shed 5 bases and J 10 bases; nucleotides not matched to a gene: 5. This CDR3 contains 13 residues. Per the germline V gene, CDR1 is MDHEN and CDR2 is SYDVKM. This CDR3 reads CASSPVAGGEQFF. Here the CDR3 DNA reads TGTGCCAGCAGTCCTGTAGCGGGAGGAGAGCAGTTCTTC.

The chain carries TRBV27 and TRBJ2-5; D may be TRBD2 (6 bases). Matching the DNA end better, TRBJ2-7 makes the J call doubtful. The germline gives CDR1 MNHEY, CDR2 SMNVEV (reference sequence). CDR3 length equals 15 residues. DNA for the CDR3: TGTGCCAGCAGTTTAGCTAGCGCCAGCTCCTACGAGCAGTACTTC. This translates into CASSLASASSYEQYF.

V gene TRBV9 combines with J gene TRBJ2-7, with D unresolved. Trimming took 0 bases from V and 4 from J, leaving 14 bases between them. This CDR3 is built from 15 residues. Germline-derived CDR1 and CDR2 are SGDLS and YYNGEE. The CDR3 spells CASSVGDRTIYEQYF. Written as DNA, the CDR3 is TGTGCCAGCAGCGTAGGAGACCGTACTATTTACGAGCAGTACTTC.

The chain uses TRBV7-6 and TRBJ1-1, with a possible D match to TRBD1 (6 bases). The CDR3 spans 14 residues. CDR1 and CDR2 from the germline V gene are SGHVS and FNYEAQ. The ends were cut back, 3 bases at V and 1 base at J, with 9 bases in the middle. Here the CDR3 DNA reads TGTGCCAGCAGCTTGCCGACAGGGAACACTGAAGCTTTCTTT. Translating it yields CASSLPTGNTEAFF.

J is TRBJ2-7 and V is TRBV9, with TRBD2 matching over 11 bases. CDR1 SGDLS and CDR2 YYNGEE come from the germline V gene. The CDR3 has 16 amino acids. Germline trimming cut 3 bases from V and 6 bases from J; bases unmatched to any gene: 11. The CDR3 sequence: CASSAGTSGPRGEQYF. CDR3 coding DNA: TGTGCCAGCAGCGCTGGGACTAGCGGACCAAGGGGCGAGCAGTACTTC. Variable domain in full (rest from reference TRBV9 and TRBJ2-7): DSGVTQTPKHLITATGQRVTLRCSPRSGDLSVYWYQQSLDQGLQFLIQYYNGEERAKGNILERFSAQQFPDLHSELNLSSLELGDSALYFCASSAGTSGPRGEQYFGPGTRLTVT.

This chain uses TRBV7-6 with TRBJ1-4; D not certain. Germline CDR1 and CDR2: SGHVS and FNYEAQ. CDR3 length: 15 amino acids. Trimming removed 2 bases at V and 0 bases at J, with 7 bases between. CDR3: CASSLNPTTNEKLFF. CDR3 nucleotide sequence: TGTGCCAGCAGCTTAAACCCAACAACTAATGAAAAACTGTTTTTT.

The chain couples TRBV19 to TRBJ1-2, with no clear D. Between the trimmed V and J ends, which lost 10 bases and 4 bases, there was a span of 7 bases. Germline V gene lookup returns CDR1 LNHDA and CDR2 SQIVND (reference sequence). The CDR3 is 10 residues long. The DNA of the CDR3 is TGTGCCACCGAGGGCTATGGCTACACCTTC. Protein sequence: CATEGYGYTF. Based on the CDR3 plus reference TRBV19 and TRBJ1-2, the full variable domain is DGGITQSPKYLFRKEGQNVTLSCEQNLNHDAMYWYRQDPGQGLRLIYYSQIVNDFQKGDIAEGYSVSREKKESFPLTVTSAQKNPTAFYLCATEGYGYTFGSGTRLTVV.

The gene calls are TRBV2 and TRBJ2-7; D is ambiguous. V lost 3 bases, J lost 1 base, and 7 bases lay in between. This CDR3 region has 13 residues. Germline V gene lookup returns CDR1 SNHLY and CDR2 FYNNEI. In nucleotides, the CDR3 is TGTGCCAGCAGTGACCAGTTTTCCTACGAGCAGTACTTC. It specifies CASSDQFSYEQYF.

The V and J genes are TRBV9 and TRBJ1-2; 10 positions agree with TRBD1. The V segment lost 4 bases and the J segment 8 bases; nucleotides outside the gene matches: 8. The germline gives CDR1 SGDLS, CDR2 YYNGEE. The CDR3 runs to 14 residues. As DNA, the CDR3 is TGTGCCAGCAGCACTGCCGGGACAGGGGTCGGCTACACCTTC. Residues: CASSTAGTGVGYTF.

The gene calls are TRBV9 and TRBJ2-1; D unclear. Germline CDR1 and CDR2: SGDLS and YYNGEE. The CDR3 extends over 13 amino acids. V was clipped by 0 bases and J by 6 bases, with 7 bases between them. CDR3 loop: CASSVAGSNEQFF. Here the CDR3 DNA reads TGTGCCAGCAGCGTAGCCGGCAGCAATGAGCAGTTCTTC.

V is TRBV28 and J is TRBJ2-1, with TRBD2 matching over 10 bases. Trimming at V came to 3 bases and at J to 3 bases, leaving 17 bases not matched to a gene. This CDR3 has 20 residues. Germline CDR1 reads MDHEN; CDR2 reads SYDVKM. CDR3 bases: TGTGCCAGCAGTTTCAGGACGTCCCCCATAGCGGGAGGCGACTACAATGAGCAGTTCTTC. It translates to CASSFRTSPIAGGDYNEQFF.

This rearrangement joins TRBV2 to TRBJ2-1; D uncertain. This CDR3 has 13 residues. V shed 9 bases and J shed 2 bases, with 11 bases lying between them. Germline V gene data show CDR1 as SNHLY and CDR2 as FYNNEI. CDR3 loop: CARKHLAYNEQFF. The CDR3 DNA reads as TGTGCCAGAAAGCATTTAGCCTACAATGAGCAGTTCTTC.